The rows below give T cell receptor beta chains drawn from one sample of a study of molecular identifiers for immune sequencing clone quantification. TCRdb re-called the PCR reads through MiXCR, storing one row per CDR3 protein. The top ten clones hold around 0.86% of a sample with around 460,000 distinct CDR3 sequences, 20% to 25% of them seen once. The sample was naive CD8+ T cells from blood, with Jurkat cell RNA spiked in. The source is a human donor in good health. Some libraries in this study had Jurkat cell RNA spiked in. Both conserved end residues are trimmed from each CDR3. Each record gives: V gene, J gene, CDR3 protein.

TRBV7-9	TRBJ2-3	ASSPNGGSTDTQY
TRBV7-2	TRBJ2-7	ASSPDLSSYEQY
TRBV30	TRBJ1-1	AWSVGPNTEAF
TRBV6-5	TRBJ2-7	ASSVTGKSYEQY
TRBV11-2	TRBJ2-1	ASSLGKTGEQF
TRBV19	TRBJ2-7	ASSRDRANEQY
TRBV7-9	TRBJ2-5	ASSFPGQKETQY
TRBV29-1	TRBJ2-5	SASGQAFPQETQY
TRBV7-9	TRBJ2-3	ASSLLAGGPRDTQY
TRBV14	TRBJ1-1	ASSHLGDTEAF
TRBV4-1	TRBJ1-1	ASSHVQGFEAF
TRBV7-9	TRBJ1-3	ASSSGQGAGNTIY
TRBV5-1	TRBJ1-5	ASSGQGANNQPQH
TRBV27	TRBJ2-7	ASSFLVGNPYEQY
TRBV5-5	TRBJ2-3	ASSSGLGPSDTQY
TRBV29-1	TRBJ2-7	SIKGGETSYEQY
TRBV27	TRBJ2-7	ASSLPGRHEQY
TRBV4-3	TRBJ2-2	ASSQDRYGGQRTGELF
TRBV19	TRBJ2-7	ASSPSSGYEQY
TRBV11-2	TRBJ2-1	ASSLNTGVYYNEQF
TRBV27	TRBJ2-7	ASRDGYEQY
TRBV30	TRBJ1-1	AQSRSSFTEAF
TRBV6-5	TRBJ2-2	ASGPTNTGELF
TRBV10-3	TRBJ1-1	AISRGPGTEAF
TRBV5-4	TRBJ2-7	ASSLGGTYERY
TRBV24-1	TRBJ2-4	ATSEPRTGKTKNIQY
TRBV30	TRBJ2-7	AWSDNSHSEQY
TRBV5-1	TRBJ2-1	ASSGTVYNEQF
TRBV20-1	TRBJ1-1	SARGVTTEAF
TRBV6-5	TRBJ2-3	ASSYIRSSTDTQY
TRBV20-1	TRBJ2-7	SARPWGQRAYEQY
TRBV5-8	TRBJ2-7	ASSLVGTLSYEQY
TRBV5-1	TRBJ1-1	ASSLATGNTEAF
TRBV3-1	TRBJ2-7	ASSFSTGSYEQY
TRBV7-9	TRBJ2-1	ASSNSGTSGVSLWF
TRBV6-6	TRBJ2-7	ASSYVGAGEQY
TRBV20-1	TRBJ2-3	SARTSGGAWWTDTQY
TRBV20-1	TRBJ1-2	SARDLPGVYGHT
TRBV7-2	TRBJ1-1	ASRELMNTEAF
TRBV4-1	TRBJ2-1	ASSPSSGLERGDYNEQF
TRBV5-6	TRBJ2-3	ASSLTSGKGTDTQY
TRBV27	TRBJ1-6	ASSRGQGLSPLH
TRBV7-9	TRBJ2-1	ASSPAGGGPNEQF
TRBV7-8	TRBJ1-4	ASSPVWGAMGEKLF
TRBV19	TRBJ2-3	ASSIATVRDTQY